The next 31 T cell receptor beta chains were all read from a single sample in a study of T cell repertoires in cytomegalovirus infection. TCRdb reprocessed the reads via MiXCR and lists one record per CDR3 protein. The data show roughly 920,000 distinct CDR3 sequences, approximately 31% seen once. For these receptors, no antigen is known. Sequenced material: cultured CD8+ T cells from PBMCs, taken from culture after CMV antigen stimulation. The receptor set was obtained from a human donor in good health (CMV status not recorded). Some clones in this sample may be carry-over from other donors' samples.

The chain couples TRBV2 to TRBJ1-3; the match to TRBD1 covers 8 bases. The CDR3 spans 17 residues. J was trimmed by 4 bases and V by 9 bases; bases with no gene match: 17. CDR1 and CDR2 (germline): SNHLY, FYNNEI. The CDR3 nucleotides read TGTGCCAGACTGGGGACAGGTAGTGGCTCGTTCGGAAACACCATATATTTT. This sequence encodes CARLGTGSGSFGNTIYF.

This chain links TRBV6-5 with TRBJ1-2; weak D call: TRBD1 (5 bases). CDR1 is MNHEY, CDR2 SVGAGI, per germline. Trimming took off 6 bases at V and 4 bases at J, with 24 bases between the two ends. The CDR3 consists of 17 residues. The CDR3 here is CASRNWDGPKIGYGYTF. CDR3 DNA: TGTGCCAGCAGGAATTGGGACGGACCAAAGATCGGCTATGGCTACACCTTC.

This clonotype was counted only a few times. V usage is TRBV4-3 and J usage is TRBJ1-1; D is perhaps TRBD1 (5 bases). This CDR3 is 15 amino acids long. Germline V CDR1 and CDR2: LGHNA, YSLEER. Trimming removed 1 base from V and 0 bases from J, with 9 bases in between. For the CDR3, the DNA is TGCGCCAGCAGCCAAGTTAAACAGGTGAACACTGAAGCTTTCTTT. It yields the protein CASSQVKQVNTEAFF.

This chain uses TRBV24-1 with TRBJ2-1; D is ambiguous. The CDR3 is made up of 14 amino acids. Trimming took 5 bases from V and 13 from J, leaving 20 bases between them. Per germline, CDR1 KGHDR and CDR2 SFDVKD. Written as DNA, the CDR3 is TGTGCCACCAGTGCCCGACCGGCGCCTTTTCCTCAGTTCTTC. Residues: CATSARPAPFPQFF.

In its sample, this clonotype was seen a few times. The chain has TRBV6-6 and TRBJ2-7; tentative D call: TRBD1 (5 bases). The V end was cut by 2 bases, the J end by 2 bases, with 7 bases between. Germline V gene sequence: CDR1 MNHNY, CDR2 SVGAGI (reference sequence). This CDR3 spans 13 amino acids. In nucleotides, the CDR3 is TGTGCCAGCAGTTACACAGGTACCTACGAGCAGTACGTC. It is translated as CASSYTGTYEQYV.

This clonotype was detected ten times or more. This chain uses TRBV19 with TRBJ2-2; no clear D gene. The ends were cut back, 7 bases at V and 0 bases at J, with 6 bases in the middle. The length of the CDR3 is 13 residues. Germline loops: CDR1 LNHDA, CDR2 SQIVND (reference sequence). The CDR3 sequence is CASTLSNTGELFF. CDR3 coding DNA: TGTGCCAGTACACTCTCGAACACCGGGGAGCTGTTTTTT.

DNA of the CDR3: TGTGCCAGCAGGTCGATAAACCAGGATGAAAAACTGTTTTTT. It codes for CASRSINQDEKLFF. The chain carries TRBV5-4 and TRBJ1-4; D not certain. Per the germline V gene, CDR1 is SGHNT and CDR2 is YYREEE (reference sequence). V was trimmed by 5 bases and J by 6 bases, leaving 14 bases between them. This CDR3 comprises 14 residues.

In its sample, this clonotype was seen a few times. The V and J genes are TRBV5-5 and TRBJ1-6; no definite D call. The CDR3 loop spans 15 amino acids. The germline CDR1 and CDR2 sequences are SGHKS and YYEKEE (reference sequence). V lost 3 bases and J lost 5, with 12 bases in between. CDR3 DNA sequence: TGTGCCAGCAGCTGGGGTATAGGGAATAATTCACCCCTCCACTTT. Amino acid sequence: CASSWGIGNNSPLHF.

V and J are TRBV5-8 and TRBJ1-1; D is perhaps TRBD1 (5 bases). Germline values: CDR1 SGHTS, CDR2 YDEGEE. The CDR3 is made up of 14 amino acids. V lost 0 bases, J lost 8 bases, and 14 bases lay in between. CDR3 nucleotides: TGTGCCAGCAGCTTGGTTGGGGGGAGCCCCGAAGCTTTCTTT. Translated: CASSLVGGSPEAFF.

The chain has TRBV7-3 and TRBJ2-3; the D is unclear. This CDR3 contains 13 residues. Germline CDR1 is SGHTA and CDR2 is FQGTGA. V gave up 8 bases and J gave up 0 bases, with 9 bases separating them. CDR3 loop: CASGSSSTDTQYF. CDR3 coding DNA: TGTGCCAGCGGCTCCTCTAGCACAGATACGCAGTATTTT.

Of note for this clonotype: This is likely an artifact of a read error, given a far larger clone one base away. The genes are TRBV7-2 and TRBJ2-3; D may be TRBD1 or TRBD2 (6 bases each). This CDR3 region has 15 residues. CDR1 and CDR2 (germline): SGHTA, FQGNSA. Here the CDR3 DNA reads TGTGCCAGCAGCCTGGGGGCGGGGAGCACAGATATGCAGTATTTT. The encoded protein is CASSLGAGSTDMQYF.

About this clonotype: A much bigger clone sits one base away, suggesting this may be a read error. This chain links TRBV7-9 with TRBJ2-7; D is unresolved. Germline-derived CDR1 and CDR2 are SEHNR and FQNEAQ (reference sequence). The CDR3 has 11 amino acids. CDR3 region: CVSSLANEQYF. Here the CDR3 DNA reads TGTGTCAGCAGCTTAGCCAACGAGCAGTACTTC. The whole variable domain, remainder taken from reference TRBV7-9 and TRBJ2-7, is DTGVSQNPRHKITKRGQNVTFRCDPISEHNRLYWYRQTLGQGPEFLTYFQNEAQLEKSRLLSDRFSAERPKGSFSTLEIQRTEQGDSAMYLCVSSLANEQYFGPGTRLTVT.

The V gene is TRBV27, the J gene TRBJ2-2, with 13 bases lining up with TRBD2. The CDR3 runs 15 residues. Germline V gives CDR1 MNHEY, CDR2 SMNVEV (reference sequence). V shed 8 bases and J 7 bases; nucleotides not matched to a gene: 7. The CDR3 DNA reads TGTGCCAGCGGCTCGGGACTAGCGGGGATCGGGGAGCTGTTTTTT. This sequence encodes CASGSGLAGIGELFF.

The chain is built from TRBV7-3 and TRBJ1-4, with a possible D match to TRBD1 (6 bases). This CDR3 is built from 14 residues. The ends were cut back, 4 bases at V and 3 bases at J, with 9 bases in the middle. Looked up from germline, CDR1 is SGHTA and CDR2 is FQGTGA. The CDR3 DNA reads TGTGCCAGCAGCTCGACAGGCGCTAATGAAAAACTGTTTTTT. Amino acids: CASSSTGANEKLFF.

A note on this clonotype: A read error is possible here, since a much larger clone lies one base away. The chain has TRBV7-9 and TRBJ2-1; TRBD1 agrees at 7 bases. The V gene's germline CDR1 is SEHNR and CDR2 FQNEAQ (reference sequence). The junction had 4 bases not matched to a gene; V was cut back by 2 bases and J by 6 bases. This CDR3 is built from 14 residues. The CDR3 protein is CASSLKGTVNEQFF. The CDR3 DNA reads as TGTGCCAGCAGCTTAAAGGGGACAGTCAATGAGCAGTTCTTC.

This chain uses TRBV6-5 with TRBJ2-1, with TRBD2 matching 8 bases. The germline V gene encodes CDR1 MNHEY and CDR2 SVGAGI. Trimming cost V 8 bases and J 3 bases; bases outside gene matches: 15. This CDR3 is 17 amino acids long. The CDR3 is CASGSDLAGGDYNEQFF. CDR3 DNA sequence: TGTGCCAGCGGGTCAGATCTGGCGGGGGGTGACTACAATGAGCAGTTCTTC.

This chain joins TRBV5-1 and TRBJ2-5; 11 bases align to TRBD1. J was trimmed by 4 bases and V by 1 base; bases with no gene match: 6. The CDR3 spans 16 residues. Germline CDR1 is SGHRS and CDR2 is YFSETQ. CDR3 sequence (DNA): TGCGCCAGCAGCTTGTATCGGACAGGGGGCGCAGAGACCCAGTACTTC. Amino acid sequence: CASSLYRTGGAETQYF.

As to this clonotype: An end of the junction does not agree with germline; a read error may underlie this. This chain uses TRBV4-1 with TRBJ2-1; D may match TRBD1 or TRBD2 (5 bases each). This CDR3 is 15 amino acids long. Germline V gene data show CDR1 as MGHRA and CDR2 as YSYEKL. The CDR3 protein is CASSQDWGSYNEQFF. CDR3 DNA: TGCGCCAGCAGTCAAGATTGGGGGTCCTACAATGAGCAGTTCTTC.

Here the CDR3 reads CASSIDGGNEQFF. The CDR3 nucleotides read TGTGCCAGTAGTATAGACGGAGGGAATGAGCAGTTCTTC. The chain has TRBV19 and TRBJ2-1, with a tentative D call TRBD2 (6 bases). Germline V CDR1 and CDR2: LNHDA, SQIVND (reference sequence). The V end lost 0 bases, the J end lost 7 bases, and 7 bases lay between the germline ends. The CDR3 totals 13 residues.

CDR3 nucleotide sequence: TGTGCCAGCAGCGAACTGGGACAGGGATTCTACGAGCAGTACTTC. It codes for CASSELGQGFYEQYF. This chain joins TRBV6-1 and TRBJ2-7, with 9 bases aligning to TRBD1. The CDR3 is 15 amino acids. Germline V gene data show CDR1 as MNHNS and CDR2 as SASEGT. Unmatched junction bases numbered 9, after V lost 6 bases and J lost 3 bases.

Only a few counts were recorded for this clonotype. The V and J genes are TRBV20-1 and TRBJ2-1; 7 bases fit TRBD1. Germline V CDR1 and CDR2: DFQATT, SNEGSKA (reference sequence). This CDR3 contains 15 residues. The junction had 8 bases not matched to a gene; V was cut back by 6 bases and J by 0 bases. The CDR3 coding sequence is TGCAGTGCCTATACGACAGGGAGCTCCTACAATGAGCAGTTCTTC. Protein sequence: CSAYTTGSSYNEQFF.

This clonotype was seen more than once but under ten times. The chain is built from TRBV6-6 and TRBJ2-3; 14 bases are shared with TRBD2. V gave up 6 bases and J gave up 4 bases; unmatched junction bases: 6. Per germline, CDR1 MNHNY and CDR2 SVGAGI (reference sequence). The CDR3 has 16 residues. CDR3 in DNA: TGTGCCAGCAGCATGACTAGCGGGGGGGCCTCAGATACGCAGTATTTT. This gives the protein CASSMTSGGASDTQYF.

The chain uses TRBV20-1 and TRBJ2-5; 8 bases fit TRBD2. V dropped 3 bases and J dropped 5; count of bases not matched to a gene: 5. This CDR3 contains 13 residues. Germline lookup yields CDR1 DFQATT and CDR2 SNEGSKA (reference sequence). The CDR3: CSASGGVSETQYF. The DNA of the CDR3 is TGCAGTGCTAGCGGGGGGGTCTCGGAGACCCAGTACTTC.

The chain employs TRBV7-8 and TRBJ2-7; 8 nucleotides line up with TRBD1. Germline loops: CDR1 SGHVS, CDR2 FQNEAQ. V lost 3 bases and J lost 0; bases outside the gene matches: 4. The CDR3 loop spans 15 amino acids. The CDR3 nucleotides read TGTGCCAGCAGCTTCGACAGGGGAAGCTCCTACGAGCAGTACTTC. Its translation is CASSFDRGSSYEQYF.

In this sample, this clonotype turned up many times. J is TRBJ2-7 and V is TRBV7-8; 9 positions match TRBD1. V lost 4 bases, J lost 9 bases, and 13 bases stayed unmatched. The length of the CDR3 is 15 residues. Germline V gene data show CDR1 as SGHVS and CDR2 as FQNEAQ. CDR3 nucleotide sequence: TGTGCCAGCAGCTCCCCCGGGACAGGGAATACGGGGCAGTACGTC. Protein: CASSSPGTGNTGQYV.

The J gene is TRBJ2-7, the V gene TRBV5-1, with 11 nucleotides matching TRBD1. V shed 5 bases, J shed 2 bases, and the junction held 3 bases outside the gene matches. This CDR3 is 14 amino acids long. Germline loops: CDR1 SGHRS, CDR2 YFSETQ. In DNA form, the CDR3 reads TGCGCCAGCAGAACGGGACAGGGGGCCTACGAGCAGTACTTC. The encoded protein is CASRTGQGAYEQYF.

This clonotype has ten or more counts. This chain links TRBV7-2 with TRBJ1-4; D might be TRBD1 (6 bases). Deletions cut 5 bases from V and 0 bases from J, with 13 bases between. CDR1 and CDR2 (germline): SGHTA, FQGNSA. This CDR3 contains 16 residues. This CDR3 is CASSPGQFPTNEKLFF. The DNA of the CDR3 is TGTGCCAGCAGCCCAGGACAGTTTCCAACTAATGAAAAACTGTTTTTT.

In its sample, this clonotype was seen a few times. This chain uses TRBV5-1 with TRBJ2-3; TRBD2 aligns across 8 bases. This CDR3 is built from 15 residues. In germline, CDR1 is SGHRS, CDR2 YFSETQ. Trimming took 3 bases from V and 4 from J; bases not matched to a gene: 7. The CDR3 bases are TGCGCCAGCAGCTCGGGAGGGAGGGCGTCAGATACGCAGTATTTT. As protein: CASSSGGRASDTQYF.

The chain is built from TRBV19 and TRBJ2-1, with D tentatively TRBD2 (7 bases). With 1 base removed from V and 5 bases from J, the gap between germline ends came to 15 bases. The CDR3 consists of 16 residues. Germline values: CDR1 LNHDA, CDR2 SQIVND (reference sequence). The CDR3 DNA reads TGTGCCAGTAGTATAGCGGGGGGCGAATTCCACAATGAGCAGTTCTTC. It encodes CASSIAGGEFHNEQFF.

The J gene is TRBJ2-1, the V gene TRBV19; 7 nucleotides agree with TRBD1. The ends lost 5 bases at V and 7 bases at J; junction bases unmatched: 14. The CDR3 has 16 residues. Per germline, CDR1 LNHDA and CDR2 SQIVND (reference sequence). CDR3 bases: TGTGCCAGTAGTGCCTTGAGGGGGCCTGGGGATAATGAGCAGTTCTTC. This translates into CASSALRGPGDNEQFF. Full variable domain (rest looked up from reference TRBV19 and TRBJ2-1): DGGITQSPKYLFRKEGQNVTLSCEQNLNHDAMYWYRQDPGQGLRLIYYSQIVNDFQKGDIAEGYSVSREKKESFPLTVTSAQKNPTAFYLCASSALRGPGDNEQFFGPGTRLTVL.

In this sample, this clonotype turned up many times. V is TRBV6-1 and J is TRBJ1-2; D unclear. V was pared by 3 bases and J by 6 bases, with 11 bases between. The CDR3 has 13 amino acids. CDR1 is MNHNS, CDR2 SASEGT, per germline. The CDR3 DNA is TGTGCCAGCAGTGACGGGGAGGCGGATGGCTACACCTTC. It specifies CASSDGEADGYTF.